The source of this T cell receptor (beta chain) is a study of early T cells in non-severe SARS-CoV-2 infection. Study details: Chains were unpaired, as sequencing was done on bulk RNA from unsorted whole blood. Overall study findings and caveats: Comparison of clonotypes with VDJdb favored anti-spike CD8 responses while missing private and CD4 specificities.

The library protocol tagged individual cDNA molecules with unique molecular identifiers. TCRdb re-called the 5' RACE reads through MiXCR, storing one row per CDR3 protein. The sample consists of 60,000 to 75,000 distinct CDR3 sequences, about an eighth of them appearing once. A note on this clonotype: What it binds is unknown.

This receptor was taken from an adult who was a healthcare worker with PCR-confirmed SARS-CoV-2 infection or an uninfected control (not recorded which). The sample here was whole blood, taken at baseline.

CDR3 DNA sequence: TGTGCCAGCAGTTTCGACAGGGGGAGAGGATTGTTGTTTTTT. This encodes CASSFDRGRGLLFF. The rearrangement joins TRBV27 to TRBJ1-4; 9 bases line up with TRBD1. The CDR3 spans 14 residues. After removal of 3 bases from V and 15 bases from J, the junction contained 11 bases not matched to a gene. The V gene's germline CDR1 is MNHEY and CDR2 SMNVEV (reference sequence).